The clone carrying this TCR beta chain was seen ten or more times. The source of the sample is a study of T cells after yellow fever vaccination. About the research overall: Some fractions had low cell numbers, and these were prepared with SMART-Seq v4 Ultra Low Input.

TCRdb reprocessed the 5' RACE reads via MiXCR and lists one record per CDR3 protein. The data hold about 140,000 distinct CDR3 sequences, with 6.6% observed a single time. The ends lost 2 bases at V and 0 bases at J; junction bases unmatched: 9. The germline gives CDR1 SGHDT, CDR2 YYEEEE. This CDR3 is built from 18 residues. The chain combines TRBV5-6 with TRBJ2-1; 9 nucleotides line up with TRBD2. The source of this sequence is a man aged 30-40 years who received the YFV17D yellow fever vaccine. The material sequenced was CD4+ T cells sorted from PBMCs, taken 10 days after the yellow fever booster vaccination. The CDR3 loop reads CASSFMPSGKSSYNEQFF. CDR3 bases: TGTGCCAGCAGCTTTATGCCTAGCGGGAAGAGCTCCTACAATGAGCAGTTCTTC. The whole variable domain, remainder taken from reference TRBV5-6 and TRBJ2-1, is DAGVTQSPTHLIKTRGQQVTLRCSPKSGHDTVSWYQQALGQGPQFIFQYYEEEERQRGNFPDRFSGHQFPNYSSELNVNALLLGDSALYLCASSFMPSGKSSYNEQFFGPGTRLTVL.